This T cell receptor (beta chain) was identified in a study of T cell repertoires in cytomegalovirus infection. Study-wide background: Evidence of both CMV infection and a matching HLA type came from public TCR beta signatures. Findings and limits, study-wide: HLA-C-restricted TCR beta clonotypes specific for CMV led the ex vivo response. Cumulative frequency of public TCR beta families picked out carriers of CMV plus the relevant HLA.

TCRdb recomputed calls from the reads with MiXCR, one row per CDR3 protein. The sample carries tens of thousands of distinct CDR3 sequences, 3% to 4.5% recorded once. At least ten counts were recorded for this clonotype. Its antigen is undetermined. Between the trimmed V and J ends, which lost 3 bases and 8 bases, there was a span of 13 bases. CDR3 length: 13 residues. The sequence derives from a human donor in good health (CMV status not recorded). Some clones in this sample may be carry-over from other donors' samples. Source material: PBMCs. The rearrangement joins TRBV12-3 or TRBV12-4 to TRBJ1-1; D remains unclear. Written as DNA, the CDR3 is TGTGCCAGCAGTTTTTACGACCTCGCCGAAGCTTTCTTT. The encoded protein is CASSFYDLAEAFF.